Included here is one T cell receptor (beta chain) sequence, with context. A 5'RACE template switching approach incorporating UMIs was used to make TCR beta cDNA. TCRdb re-called the 5' RACE reads and shows each CDR3 protein once, DNA omitted. Its table lists about 120,000 distinct CDR3 sequences. The entry originates in a study of T cells expressing NK-cell markers. Sequenced input: blood T cells: a sorted CD56 or NKG2C T cell subset, CD4+ or CD8+ T cells, or bulk PBMC T cells (not recorded which). This clonotype was obtained from a woman aged 18-69 years in good health.

CDR3 in amino acids: CASSLPPRQGVGAFF. The chain links TRBV7-9 to TRBJ1-1; as DNA is missing, the TRBD1 call by TCRdb cannot be tested. This CDR3 has 15 amino acids. Germline CDR1 and CDR2: SEHNR and FQNEAQ (reference sequence).